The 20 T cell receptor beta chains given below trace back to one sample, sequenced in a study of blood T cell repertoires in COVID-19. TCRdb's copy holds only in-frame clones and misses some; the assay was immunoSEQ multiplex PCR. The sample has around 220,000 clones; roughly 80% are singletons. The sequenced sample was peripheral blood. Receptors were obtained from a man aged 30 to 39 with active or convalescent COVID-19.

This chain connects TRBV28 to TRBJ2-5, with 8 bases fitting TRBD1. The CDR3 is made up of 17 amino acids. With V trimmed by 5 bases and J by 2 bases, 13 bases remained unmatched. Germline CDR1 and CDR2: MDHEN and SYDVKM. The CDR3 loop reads CASSTSRTGLIQETQYF. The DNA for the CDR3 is TGTGCCAGCAGTACTTCACGGACAGGGTTGATTCAAGAGACCCAGTACTTC.

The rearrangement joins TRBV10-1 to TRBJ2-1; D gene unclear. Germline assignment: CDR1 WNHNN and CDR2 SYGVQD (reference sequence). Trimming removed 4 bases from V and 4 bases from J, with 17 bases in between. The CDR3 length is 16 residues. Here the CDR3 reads CASSADSARPYNEQFF. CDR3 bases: TGCGCCAGCAGTGCCGACTCTGCTAGACCTTACAATGAGCAGTTCTTC.

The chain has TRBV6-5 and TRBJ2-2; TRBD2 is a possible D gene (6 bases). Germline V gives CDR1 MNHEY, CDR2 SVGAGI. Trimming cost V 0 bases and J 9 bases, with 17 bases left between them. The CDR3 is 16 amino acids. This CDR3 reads CASSYSTSTGFRELFF. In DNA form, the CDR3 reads TGTGCCAGCAGTTACTCTACTAGCACGGGTTTCCGGGAGCTGTTTTTT.

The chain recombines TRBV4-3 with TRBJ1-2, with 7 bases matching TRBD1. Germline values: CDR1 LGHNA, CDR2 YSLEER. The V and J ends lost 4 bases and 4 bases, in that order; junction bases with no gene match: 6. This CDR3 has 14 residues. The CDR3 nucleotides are TGCGCCAGCAGCCCTCGACAGGGTCCCTATGGCTACACCTTC. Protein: CASSPRQGPYGYTF.

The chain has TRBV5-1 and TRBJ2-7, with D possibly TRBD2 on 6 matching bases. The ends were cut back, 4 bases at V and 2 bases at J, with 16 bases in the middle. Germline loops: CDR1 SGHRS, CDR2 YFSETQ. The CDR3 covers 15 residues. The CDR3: CASSPGPGEAYEQYF. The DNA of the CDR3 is TGCGCCAGCAGCCCGGGCCCGGGGGAGGCCTACGAGCAGTACTTC.

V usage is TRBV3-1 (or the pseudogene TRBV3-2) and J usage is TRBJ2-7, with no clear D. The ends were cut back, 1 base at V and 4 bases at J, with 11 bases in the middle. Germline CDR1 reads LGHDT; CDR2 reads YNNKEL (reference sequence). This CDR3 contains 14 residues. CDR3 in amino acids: CASSQVHRKYEQYF. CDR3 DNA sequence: TGTGCCAGCAGCCAAGTCCACAGAAAATACGAGCAGTACTTC.

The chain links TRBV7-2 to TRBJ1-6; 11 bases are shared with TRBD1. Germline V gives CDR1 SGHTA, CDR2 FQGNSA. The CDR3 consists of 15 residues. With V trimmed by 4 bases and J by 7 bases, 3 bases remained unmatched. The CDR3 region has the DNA TGTGCCAGCAGCTCCCGGGACAGGGGGAATTCACCCCTCCACTTT. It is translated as CASSSRDRGNSPLHF.

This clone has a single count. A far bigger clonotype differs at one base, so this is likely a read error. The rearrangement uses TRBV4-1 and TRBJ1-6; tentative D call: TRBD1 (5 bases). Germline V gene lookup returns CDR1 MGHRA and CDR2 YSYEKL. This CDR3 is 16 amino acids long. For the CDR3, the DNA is TGCGCCACCAGCCCCCTGGGGGGCTCCTATAATTCACCCCTCCACTTT. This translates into CATSPLGGSYNSPLHF.

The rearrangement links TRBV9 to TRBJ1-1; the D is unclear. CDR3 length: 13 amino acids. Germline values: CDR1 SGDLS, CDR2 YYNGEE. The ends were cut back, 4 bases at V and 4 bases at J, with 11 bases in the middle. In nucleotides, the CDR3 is TGTGCCAGCAGCCCAAATCCGAGCACTGAAGCTTTCTTT. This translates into CASSPNPSTEAFF. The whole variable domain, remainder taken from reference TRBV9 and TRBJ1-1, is DSGVTQTPKHLITATGQRVTLRCSPRSGDLSVYWYQQSLDQGLQFLIQYYNGEERAKGNILERFSAQQFPDLHSELNLSSLELGDSALYFCASSPNPSTEAFFGQGTRLTVV.

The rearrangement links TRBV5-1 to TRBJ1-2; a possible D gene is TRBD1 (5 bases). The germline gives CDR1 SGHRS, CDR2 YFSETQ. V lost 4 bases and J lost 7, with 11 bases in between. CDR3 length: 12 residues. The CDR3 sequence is CASSPGVSGYTF. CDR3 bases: TGCGCCAGCAGCCCGGGGGTTAGTGGCTACACCTTC. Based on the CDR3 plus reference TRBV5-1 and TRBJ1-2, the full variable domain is KAGVTQTPRYLIKTRGQQVTLSCSPISGHRSVSWYQQTPGQGLQFLFEYFSETQRNKGNFPGRFSGRQFSNSRSEMNVSTLELGDSALYLCASSPGVSGYTFGSGTRLTVV.

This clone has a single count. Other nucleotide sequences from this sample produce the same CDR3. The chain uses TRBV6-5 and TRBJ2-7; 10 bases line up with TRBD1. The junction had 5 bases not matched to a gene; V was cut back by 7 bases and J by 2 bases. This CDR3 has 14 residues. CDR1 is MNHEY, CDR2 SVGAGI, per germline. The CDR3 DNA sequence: TGTGCCAGCAATGGACAGGGGGGGCCCTACGAGCAGTACTTC. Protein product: CASNGQGGPYEQYF.

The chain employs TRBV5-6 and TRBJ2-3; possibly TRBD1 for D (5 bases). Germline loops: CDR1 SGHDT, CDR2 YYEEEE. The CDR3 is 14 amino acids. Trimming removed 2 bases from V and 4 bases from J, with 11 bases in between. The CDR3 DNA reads TGTGCCAGCAGCTTTCAGGGCCCGGCAGATACGCAGTATTTT. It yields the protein CASSFQGPADTQYF.

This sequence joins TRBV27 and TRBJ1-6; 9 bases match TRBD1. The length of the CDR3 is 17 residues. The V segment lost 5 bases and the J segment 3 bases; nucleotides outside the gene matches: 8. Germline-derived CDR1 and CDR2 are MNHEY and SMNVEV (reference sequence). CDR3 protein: CASSTLTGGFYNSPLHF. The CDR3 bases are TGTGCCAGCAGTACCCTGACAGGGGGATTCTATAATTCACCCCTCCACTTT.

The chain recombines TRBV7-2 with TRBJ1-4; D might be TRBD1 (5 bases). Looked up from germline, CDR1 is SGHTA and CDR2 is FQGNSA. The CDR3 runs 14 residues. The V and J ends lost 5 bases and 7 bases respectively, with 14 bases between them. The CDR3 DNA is TGTGCCAGCAGCCCCAAGGCCGGGGGTGAAAAACTGTTTTTT. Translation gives CASSPKAGGEKLFF.

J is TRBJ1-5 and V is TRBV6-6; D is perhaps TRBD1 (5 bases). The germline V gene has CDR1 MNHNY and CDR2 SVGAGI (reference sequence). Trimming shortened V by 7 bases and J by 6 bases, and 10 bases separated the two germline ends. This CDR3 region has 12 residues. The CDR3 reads CASTQQGQPQHF. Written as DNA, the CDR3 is TGTGCCAGCACCCAGCAGGGTCAGCCCCAGCATTTT.

The CDR3: CASSLSLGQAYEQYF. In DNA form, the CDR3 reads TGCGCCAGCAGCTTGTCGCTAGGACAGGCGTACGAGCAGTACTTC. V and J are TRBV5-1 and TRBJ2-7; 7 bases line up with TRBD1. From germline, CDR1 is SGHRS and CDR2 YFSETQ. The V segment lost 1 base and the J segment 4 bases; nucleotides outside the gene matches: 8. The CDR3 is made up of 15 amino acids. The full variable domain, with the rest looked up from reference TRBV5-1 and TRBJ2-7, is KAGVTQTPRYLIKTRGQQVTLSCSPISGHRSVSWYQQTPGQGLQFLFEYFSETQRNKGNFPGRFSGRQFSNSRSEMNVSTLELGDSALYLCASSLSLGQAYEQYFGPGTRLTVT.

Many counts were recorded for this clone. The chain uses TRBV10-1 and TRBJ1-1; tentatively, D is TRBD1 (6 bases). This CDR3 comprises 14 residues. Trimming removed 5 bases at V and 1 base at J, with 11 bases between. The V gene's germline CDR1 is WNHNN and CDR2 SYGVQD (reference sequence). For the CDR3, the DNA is TGCGCCAGCAGTCCTAGGGGGAAGAACACTGAAGCTTTCTTT. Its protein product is CASSPRGKNTEAFF.

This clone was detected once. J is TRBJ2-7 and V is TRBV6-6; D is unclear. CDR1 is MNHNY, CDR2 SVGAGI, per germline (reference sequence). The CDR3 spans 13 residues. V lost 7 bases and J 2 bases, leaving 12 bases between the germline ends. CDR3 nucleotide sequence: TGTGCCAGCACTACAGATCTCACCTACGAGCAGTACTTC. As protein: CASTTDLTYEQYF.

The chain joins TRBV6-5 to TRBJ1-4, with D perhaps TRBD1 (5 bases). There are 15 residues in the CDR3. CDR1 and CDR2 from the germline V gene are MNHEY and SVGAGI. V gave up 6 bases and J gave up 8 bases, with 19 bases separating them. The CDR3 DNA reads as TGTGCCAGCAGGGAGGGGAAGGGTAATTCAGAAAAACTGTTTTTT. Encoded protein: CASREGKGNSEKLFF.

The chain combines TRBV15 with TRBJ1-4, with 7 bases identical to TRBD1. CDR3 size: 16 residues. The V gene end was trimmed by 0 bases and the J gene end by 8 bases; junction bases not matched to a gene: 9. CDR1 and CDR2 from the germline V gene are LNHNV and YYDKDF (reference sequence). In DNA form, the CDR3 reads TGTGCCACCAGCAGAGATGTAAGGACAGGCGGCGAAAAACTGTTTTTT. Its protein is CATSRDVRTGGEKLFF.